Detailed here is one T cell receptor (beta chain). This entry comes from a study of blood T cell repertoires in COVID-19. Looking at the study overall: Acute and convalescent COVID-19 specimens originated in the United States, Italy and Spain. T cells, B-cell-depleted T cells, or PBMCs supplied cDNA or gDNA.

Germline V lookup: CDR1 SGHRS, CDR2 YFSETQ. This CDR3 has 14 residues. V shed 4 bases and J 3 bases; nucleotides not matched to a gene: 4. As processed by the authors: Amplification of reference gene primers was used by the study to estimate nucleated cell counts. Sequencing used immunoSEQ multiplex PCR; TCRdb keeps in-frame clones, though not all of them. Clone size and the V and J calls come from that table; the DNA yielded D and trimming. The table lists about 210,000 clones, about 88% of them singletons. V gene TRBV5-1 combines with J gene TRBJ2-3; 8 bases match TRBD1. Material for sequencing was peripheral blood. This TCR was recovered from a woman aged 40 to 55 with acute or convalescent COVID-19. As DNA, the CDR3 is TGCGCCAGCAGCCCAGGACAGGGTACAGATACGCAGTATTTT. Translating gives CASSPGQGTDTQYF.